What follows are 6 T cell receptor beta chains derived from one specimen sequenced in a study of identical twins. Each CDR3 protein is one row after TCRdb ran MiXCR on the 5' RACE reads. The sample has about 660,000 distinct CDR3 sequences, more than 6.5% seen once. The data were also submitted as part of a second study, on yellow fever vaccine responses in identical twins.

Sequenced input: PBMCs. Every receptor here comes from a young woman in good health.

This clonotype was seen a handful of times. The chain has TRBV28 and TRBJ2-1; the match to TRBD2 covers 9 bases. This CDR3 contains 15 residues. The germline CDR1 and CDR2 sequences are MDHEN and SYDVKM. Trimming cost V 3 bases and J 4 bases; bases outside gene matches: 4. Written as DNA, the CDR3 is TGTGCCAGCAGTTTTTTTGCGGGGGGGTACAATGAGCAGTTCTTC. This gives the protein CASSFFAGGYNEQFF.

This clonotype was counted a few times. This chain joins TRBV27 and TRBJ2-3; D is unclear. Looked up from germline, CDR1 is MNHEY and CDR2 is SMNVEV (reference sequence). Trimming cost V 0 bases and J 4 bases, with 11 bases left between them. This CDR3 comprises 15 residues. CDR3 sequence reads: CASSLSKAVPDTQYF. As DNA, the CDR3 is TGTGCCAGCAGTTTATCGAAGGCTGTTCCAGATACGCAGTATTTT.

V is TRBV20-1 and J is TRBJ2-3; possibly TRBD2 for D (6 bases). Germline V CDR1 and CDR2: DFQATT, SNEGSKA (reference sequence). The CDR3 covers 15 residues. The CDR3 region is CTQTDPREYADTQYF. Here the CDR3 DNA reads TGCACCCAGACAGATCCCCGGGAGTACGCAGATACGCAGTATTTT.

On this clonotype: This could be a read error, since a much larger clone is one nucleotide away. The rearrangement links TRBV20-1 to TRBJ2-3; TRBD2 matches at 8 bases. The CDR3 covers 15 residues. Germline V lookup: CDR1 DFQATT, CDR2 SNEGSKA (reference sequence). CDR3 protein: CCARRTSGNTDTQYF. DNA for the CDR3: TGCTGTGCTAGGAGAACTAGCGGAAACACAGATACGCAGTATTTT.

In this sample, this clonotype turned up a few times. The V and J genes are TRBV29-1 and TRBJ2-5; 9 positions match TRBD2. The ends lost 0 bases at V and 4 bases at J; junction bases unmatched: 6. Germline loops: CDR1 SQVTM, CDR2 ANQGSEA. The CDR3 has 15 amino acids. The DNA of the CDR3 is TGCAGCGTTGAAGATCCAGAGCGGGAGGTAGAGACCCAGTACTTC. Translation gives CSVEDPEREVETQYF.

This clonotype was counted many times. This chain connects TRBV12-3 or TRBV12-4 to TRBJ1-1, with D perhaps TRBD1 (6 bases). The CDR3 length is 15 residues. Trimming pared 3 bases from V and 1 base from J, leaving 12 bases between. In DNA form, the CDR3 reads TGTGCCAGCAGTTTGGGGGCGCAAGGGAACACTGAAGCTTTCTTT. Encoded protein: CASSLGAQGNTEAFF.